A single sample is the source of the 12 T cell receptor beta chains below, sequenced in a study of vaccination effects on CD4 cells after COVID-19. Their antigens are not known. CD4+ T cells specific for antigen were expanded with viral peptide pools by the ViraFEST assay before sequencing. Researchers isolated CD4+ T cells once around 11 days of culture had elapsed. Either the mRNA-1273 or the BNT162b2 vaccine was given to participants as two doses. Method: immunoSEQ multiplex PCR; TCRdb's copy keeps in-frame clones and lacks some. Of 25,000 to 30,000 clones in the sample, 73% were seen once. The starting material was CD4+ T cells from PBMCs cultured with HCoV-NL63 spike peptides, obtained after COVID-19 vaccination. These receptors came from a human donor who received a COVID-19 vaccine.

V and J are TRBV10-3 and TRBJ1-4, with 9 nucleotides matching TRBD1. Germline assignment: CDR1 ENHRY and CDR2 SYGVKD. The length of the CDR3 is 15 residues. Unmatched junction bases numbered 2, after V lost 6 bases and J lost 0 bases. CDR3 coding DNA: TGTGCCATCAGAGGGGACAGGGCAACTAATGAAAAACTGTTTTTT. Protein sequence: CAIRGDRATNEKLFF.

This chain connects TRBV18 to TRBJ1-6; TRBD1 matches at 10 bases. The junction had 9 bases not matched to a gene; V was cut back by 4 bases and J by 9 bases. The V gene's germline CDR1 is KGHSH and CDR2 LQKENI. The CDR3 covers 16 residues. The CDR3 DNA reads as TGTGCCAGCTCACTAACCGGGACAGGGGAGGGTTCACCCCTCCACTTT. Residues: CASSLTGTGEGSPLHF.

The chain couples TRBV29-1 to TRBJ2-2, with 7 bases lining up with TRBD1. V gave up 2 bases and J gave up 5 bases; unmatched junction bases: 5. The length of the CDR3 is 14 residues. Germline lookup yields CDR1 SQVTM and CDR2 ANQGSEA. CDR3 loop: CSVERDRGTGELFF. The DNA of the CDR3 is TGCAGCGTTGAACGGGACAGAGGAACCGGGGAGCTGTTTTTT.

This clone was found once. The chain couples TRBV30 to TRBJ2-7, with D perhaps TRBD1 (5 bases). CDR3 length: 13 amino acids. V was trimmed by 5 bases and J by 3 bases, leaving 14 bases between them. Germline-derived CDR1 and CDR2 are GTSNPN and SVGIG (reference sequence). CDR3 protein: CAWSDIGLYEQYF. In DNA, the CDR3 is TGTGCCTGGTCGGACATAGGGCTCTACGAGCAGTACTTC.

This chain joins TRBV30 and TRBJ1-2; TRBD1 might be the D (5 bases). V was clipped by 0 bases and J by 1 base, with 12 bases between them. Germline V CDR1 and CDR2: GTSNPN, SVGIG (reference sequence). The CDR3 is made up of 15 amino acids. The CDR3 sequence is CAWSVQGEGNYGYTF. The CDR3 region has the DNA TGTGCCTGGAGTGTACAAGGGGAGGGTAACTATGGCTACACCTTC. Based on the CDR3 plus reference TRBV30 and TRBJ1-2, the full variable domain is SQTIHQWPATLVQPVGSPLSLECTVEGTSNPNLYWYRQAAGRGLQLLFYSVGIGQISSEVPQNLSASRPQDRQFILSSKKLLLSDSGFYLCAWSVQGEGNYGYTFGSGTRLTVV.

This clone was seen just once. The chain employs TRBV3-1 (or the pseudogene TRBV3-2) and TRBJ2-7; no definite D call. Germline values: CDR1 LGHDT, CDR2 YNNKEL (reference sequence). V lost 1 base, J lost 0 bases, and 13 bases lay in between. This CDR3 region has 16 residues. The CDR3 region is CASSQGRQDRSYEQYF. CDR3 DNA sequence: TGTGCCAGCAGCCAAGGTCGGCAGGACCGCTCCTACGAGCAGTACTTC.

The chain recombines TRBV7-2 with TRBJ1-5; D may be TRBD1 (5 bases). CDR1 and CDR2 (germline): SGHTA, FQGNSA. This CDR3 region has 15 residues. The V end lost 5 bases, the J end lost 5 bases, and 16 bases lay between the germline ends. DNA for the CDR3: TGTGCCAGCAGCCTAGGGGACGGGGGATATCAGCCCCAGCATTTT. Protein sequence: CASSLGDGGYQPQHF.

This chain links TRBV19 with TRBJ1-1; no reliable D call. This CDR3 comprises 14 residues. V shed 7 bases and J shed 1 base, with 13 bases lying between them. Germline values: CDR1 LNHDA, CDR2 SQIVND (reference sequence). The CDR3 DNA sequence: TGTGCCAGTAATCGAGGCACAGCGAACACTGAAGCTTTCTTT. Its protein product is CASNRGTANTEAFF. The full variable domain, completed using reference TRBV19 and TRBJ1-1, is DGGITQSPKYLFRKEGQNVTLSCEQNLNHDAMYWYRQDPGQGLRLIYYSQIVNDFQKGDIAEGYSVSREKKESFPLTVTSAQKNPTAFYLCASNRGTANTEAFFGQGTRLTVV.

V usage is TRBV6-5 and J usage is TRBJ2-7; 7 bases are a match to TRBD1. The CDR3 has 15 amino acids. After removal of 6 bases from V and 6 bases from J, the junction contained 14 bases not matched to a gene. The germline V gene has CDR1 MNHEY and CDR2 SVGAGI. CDR3 sequence (DNA): TGTGCCAGCAGGGTCGACAGGGCCCCCCTCTCCGAGCAGTACTTC. Its translation: CASRVDRAPLSEQYF.

The rearrangement joins TRBV29-1 to TRBJ2-1; TRBD1 agrees at 11 bases. J was trimmed by 5 bases and V by 6 bases; bases with no gene match: 9. The CDR3 totals 15 residues. Germline V gives CDR1 SQVTM, CDR2 ANQGSEA. Written as DNA, the CDR3 is TGCAGCGTGGCCGGGACAGGGGGAGGAAACAATGAGCAGTTCTTC. Translating it yields CSVAGTGGGNNEQFF.

This clone qualifies as medium-sized (0.01 to 0.1%). The gene calls are TRBV10-1 and TRBJ2-3; 7 nucleotides match TRBD1. Germline V gives CDR1 WNHNN, CDR2 SYGVQD (reference sequence). CDR3 length: 14 amino acids. V lost 3 bases and J lost 6; bases outside the gene matches: 6. CDR3 nucleotides: TGCGCCAGCAGTGAAGGGACAGACCAGGATACGCAGTATTTT. The encoded protein is CASSEGTDQDTQYF.

The V gene is TRBV5-4, the J gene TRBJ2-2, with D possibly TRBD1 on 5 matching bases. The ends were cut back, 0 bases at V and 4 bases at J, with 7 bases in the middle. The CDR3 runs to 14 residues. CDR1 and CDR2 (germline): SGHNT, YYREEE (reference sequence). CDR3 nucleotides: TGTGCCAGCAGCTTGGCAGGGATCACCGGGGAGCTGTTTTTT. Translated, it gives CASSLAGITGELFF.